This T cell receptor (beta chain) was sequenced for a study of beta chain features in type 1 diabetes. Findings and limits, study-wide: Naive, central memory and Treg TCRB repertoires seemed to resemble each other more closely in patients than they did in healthy donors.

Germline CDR1 is MNHNY and CDR2 is SVGAGI (reference sequence). V lost 2 bases to trimming and J lost 0 bases, with 11 bases between them. There are 16 residues in the CDR3. Sorted CD4+ subsets: naive, central memory, regulatory, stem cell-like memory (CD45RO/CCR7/CD25/CD127/CD95/CD27 panel). This clone was detected only a few times. Its antigen is not known. Sequencing targeted expressed TCRB transcripts, as all isolated RNA had been reverse transcribed. Average reads for naive, central memory and regulatory T cell samples were roughly 3.4 million. The method was immunoSEQ multiplex PCR; TCRdb's version includes in-frame clones alone and lacks a portion of them. This sample has about 40,000 clones, with about half found just once.

The V gene is TRBV6-6, the J gene TRBJ2-1; D is ambiguous. Input material: central memory CD4+ T cells from blood. This receptor was taken from a young woman in good health. CDR3 nucleotides: TGTGCCAGCAGTTACCCTGACATCCACTCCTACAATGAGCAGTTCTTC. Encoded protein: CASSYPDIHSYNEQFF.